Following are 22 T cell receptor beta chains from one sample sequenced in a study of T cell responses to AZD1222 COVID-19 vaccine. Assay used: immunoSEQ multiplex PCR; TCRdb lists only in-frame clones, some missing. Here the sample spans roughly 77,000 clones, roughly nine tenths being singletons. Sequenced material: peripheral blood, taken 28 days after the second AZD1222 dose. The receptors come from an adult who received the AZD1222 COVID-19 vaccine.

The chain joins TRBV11-2 to TRBJ2-5; D is unresolved. CDR3 length: 11 amino acids. Trimming removed 3 bases at V and 3 bases at J, with 2 bases between. Germline V CDR1 and CDR2: SGHAT, FQNNGV. DNA of the CDR3: TGTGCCAGCAGCTTGAAAGAGACCCAGTACTTC. Amino acids: CASSLKETQYF. Full variable domain (outside the CDR3, taken from reference TRBV11-2 and TRBJ2-5): EAGVAQSPRYKIIEKRQSVAFWCNPISGHATLYWYQQILGQGPKLLIQFQNNGVVDDSQLPKDRFSAERLKGVDSTLKIQPAKLEDSAVYLCASSLKETQYFGPGTRLLVL.

The rearrangement links TRBV3-1 (or the pseudogene TRBV3-2) to TRBJ2-4, with 8 bases matching TRBD2. The germline V gene has CDR1 LGHDT and CDR2 YNNKEL (reference sequence). J gave up 1 base and V 4 bases, and 3 bases lay outside the gene matches. The CDR3 sequence is 15 residues long. CDR3 loop: CASSPGGAAKNIQYF. The CDR3 DNA is TGTGCCAGCAGCCCCGGGGGGGCGGCCAAAAACATTCAGTACTTC.

This chain connects TRBV7-6 to TRBJ1-4, with D hard to call. Trimming took 0 bases from V and 0 from J, leaving 17 bases between them. Germline V gene lookup returns CDR1 SGHVS and CDR2 FNYEAQ. This CDR3 spans 19 amino acids. The CDR3 region has the DNA TGTGCCAGCAGCTTAGCTAGGCCAGTTCAAGGTCCAACTAATGAAAAACTGTTTTTT. It encodes CASSLARPVQGPTNEKLFF.

The chain's CDR3 is CASSEGQYNEQFF. The DNA for the CDR3 is TGTGCCAGCAGTGAAGGACAGTACAATGAGCAGTTCTTC. The chain is built from TRBV6-1 and TRBJ2-1; perhaps TRBD1 as D (5 bases). Germline CDR1 MNHNS, CDR2 SASEGT. V was cut by 1 base and J by 4 bases, with 5 bases left in between. This CDR3 is 13 amino acids long.

J is TRBJ2-3 and V is TRBV15; 7 nucleotides align to TRBD1. The trim removed 0 bases at V and 14 bases at J, leaving 11 bases unmatched. This CDR3 contains 14 residues. Per the germline V gene, CDR1 is LNHNV and CDR2 is YYDKDF (reference sequence). The CDR3 reads CATSRDRQGVAPYF. In DNA, the CDR3 is TGTGCCACCAGCAGAGATCGCCAGGGGGTCGCTCCGTATTTT.

This clone was recorded a few times. The chain links TRBV5-1 to TRBJ1-2; TRBD1 matches 9 bases. Unmatched junction bases numbered 4, after V lost 4 bases and J lost 0 bases. CDR1 SGHRS and CDR2 YFSETQ come from the germline V gene. This CDR3 spans 15 amino acids. The CDR3 here is CASSRDRGANYGYTF. The CDR3 DNA sequence: TGCGCCAGCAGCCGTGACAGGGGGGCTAACTATGGCTACACCTTC.

DNA for the CDR3: TGTGCCAGCAGACCGGGACAGGGGGCCTATGGCTACACCTTC. Protein product: CASRPGQGAYGYTF. This chain joins TRBV6-5 and TRBJ1-2, with 12 bases identical to TRBD1. Germline loops: CDR1 MNHEY, CDR2 SVGAGI. This CDR3 contains 14 residues. J lost 4 bases, V lost 6 bases, and 3 bases had no gene match.

This chain connects TRBV7-8 to TRBJ1-2, with TRBD1 matching 10 bases. Germline V gives CDR1 SGHVS, CDR2 FQNEAQ. Germline trimming cut 4 bases from V and 6 bases from J; bases unmatched to any gene: 5. This CDR3 contains 14 residues. The CDR3 here is CASSSRDRGNGYTF. The CDR3 nucleotides read TGTGCCAGCAGCTCCCGGGACAGGGGTAATGGCTACACCTTC.

V and J are TRBV29-1 and TRBJ2-3; D possibly uses TRBD1 or TRBD2 (5 bases each). V was trimmed by 4 bases and J by 3 bases, leaving 11 bases between them. The CDR3 is 13 residues long. CDR1 SQVTM and CDR2 ANQGSEA come from the germline V gene. CDR3 in DNA: TGCAGCGTTGTCCGGGGCGGTACAGATACGCAGTATTTT. It encodes CSVVRGGTDTQYF.

The chain joins TRBV10-3 to TRBJ1-2; perhaps TRBD1 as D (5 bases). CDR1 is ENHRY, CDR2 SYGVKD, per germline. Between the trimmed V and J ends, which lost 5 bases and 2 bases, there was a span of 12 bases. This CDR3 is built from 14 residues. The CDR3 protein is CAISPGSPNYGYTF. In DNA, the CDR3 is TGTGCCATCAGTCCAGGGAGCCCGAACTATGGCTACACCTTC.

This clone was observed once. The chain is built from TRBV19 and TRBJ2-6; no clear D gene. V dropped 9 bases and J dropped 0 bases, with 15 bases sitting between them. The CDR3 extends over 16 amino acids. The germline V gene has CDR1 LNHDA and CDR2 SQIVND (reference sequence). CDR3 protein: CASDNYIGSGANVLTF. In nucleotides, the CDR3 is TGTGCCAGCGATAACTATATCGGCTCTGGGGCCAACGTCCTGACTTTC.

V usage is TRBV5-1 and J usage is TRBJ1-5; D is undetermined. Germline values: CDR1 SGHRS, CDR2 YFSETQ. V shed 0 bases and J shed 4 bases, with 8 bases lying between them. There are 14 residues in the CDR3. CDR3 sequence reads: CASSLDGGNQPQHF. The CDR3 region has the DNA TGCGCCAGCAGCTTGGATGGAGGGAATCAGCCCCAGCATTTT.

The chain couples TRBV6-5 to TRBJ2-7; D uncertain. Germline assignment: CDR1 MNHEY and CDR2 SVGAGI. This CDR3 region has 12 residues. The V end lost 5 bases, the J end lost 3 bases, and 8 bases lay between the germline ends. The CDR3 DNA reads TGTGCCAGCAGTCCCACAATCTACGAGCAGTACTTC. It encodes CASSPTIYEQYF.

V and J are TRBV7-8 and TRBJ1-4; D is unresolved. CDR1 is SGHVS and CDR2 is FQNEAQ in the germline V gene. Trimming took 0 bases from V and 1 from J, leaving 3 bases between them. This CDR3 has 14 amino acids. In DNA, the CDR3 is TGTGCCAGCAGCTTAGCAGAAACTAATGAAAAACTGTTTTTT. This encodes CASSLAETNEKLFF.

This clone was recorded once. The chain uses TRBV27 and TRBJ1-1; D is undetermined. There are 13 residues in the CDR3. The germline CDR1 and CDR2 sequences are MNHEY and SMNVEV (reference sequence). V gave up 8 bases and J gave up 11 bases, with 21 bases separating them. The CDR3 DNA reads as TGTGCCAGCTGGACCGACGACCTGTTGAGGGCTTTCTTT. Translation: CASWTDDLLRAFF.

This clone came up once. The V call is TRBV5-1, the J call TRBJ2-1; TRBD2 might be the D (6 bases). CDR1 is SGHRS, CDR2 YFSETQ, per germline. Trimming shortened V by 3 bases and J by 6 bases, and 13 bases separated the two germline ends. The CDR3 extends over 14 amino acids. The CDR3, as DNA: TGCGCCAGCAGCTCGGGACTCCGACCCAATGAGCAGTTCTTC. It translates to CASSSGLRPNEQFF.

The V call is TRBV25-1, the J call TRBJ2-2; D may be TRBD1 (6 bases). The germline gives CDR1 MGHDK, CDR2 SYGVNS. V was trimmed by 2 bases and J by 3 bases, leaving 7 bases between them. This CDR3 has 14 amino acids. For the CDR3, the DNA is TGTGCCAGCAGTGAAAGACAGGACACCGGGGAGCTGTTTTTT. The encoded protein is CASSERQDTGELFF.

V usage is TRBV29-1 and J usage is TRBJ1-1; D is unresolved. The germline gives CDR1 SQVTM, CDR2 ANQGSEA. V lost 7 bases to trimming and J lost 7 bases, with 16 bases between them. The CDR3 extends over 12 amino acids. CDR3: CSAGREGGEAFF. In nucleotides, the CDR3 is TGCAGCGCAGGAAGGGAGGGCGGTGAAGCTTTCTTT.

This chain uses TRBV5-6 with TRBJ2-7; the D is unclear. The CDR3 runs to 14 residues. Germline V gene sequence: CDR1 SGHDT, CDR2 YYEEEE. The germline V and J ends were trimmed by 0 bases and 0 bases, with 7 bases remaining between them. For the CDR3, the DNA is TGTGCCAGCAGCTTGGCCCTAACCTCCTACGAGCAGTACTTC. Translation: CASSLALTSYEQYF.

This chain links TRBV7-2 with TRBJ1-1; TRBD1 agrees at 7 bases. This CDR3 spans 13 amino acids. V gave up 5 bases and J gave up 7 bases; unmatched junction bases: 7. The germline gives CDR1 SGHTA, CDR2 FQGNSA. The CDR3 region is CASSHRDRDEAFF. Here the CDR3 DNA reads TGTGCCAGCAGCCACCGGGACAGAGATGAAGCTTTCTTT.

This chain joins TRBV24-1 and TRBJ2-7; 8 bases agree with TRBD1. Germline-derived CDR1 and CDR2 are KGHDR and SFDVKD. V lost 4 bases and J lost 6; bases outside the gene matches: 7. This CDR3 is built from 14 residues. The CDR3 sequence: CATSDRTGSAEQYF. The DNA for the CDR3 is TGTGCCACCAGTGACCGGACAGGGTCGGCCGAGCAGTACTTC.

V is TRBV2 and J is TRBJ1-2; 9 bases match TRBD1. CDR3 length equals 15 residues. Germline V gives CDR1 SNHLY, CDR2 FYNNEI. Trimming at V came to 6 bases and at J to 0 bases, leaving 5 bases not matched to a gene. CDR3 region: CASSWGQGSNYGYTF. The CDR3 DNA follows: TGTGCCAGCAGCTGGGGACAGGGCTCTAACTATGGCTACACCTTC.